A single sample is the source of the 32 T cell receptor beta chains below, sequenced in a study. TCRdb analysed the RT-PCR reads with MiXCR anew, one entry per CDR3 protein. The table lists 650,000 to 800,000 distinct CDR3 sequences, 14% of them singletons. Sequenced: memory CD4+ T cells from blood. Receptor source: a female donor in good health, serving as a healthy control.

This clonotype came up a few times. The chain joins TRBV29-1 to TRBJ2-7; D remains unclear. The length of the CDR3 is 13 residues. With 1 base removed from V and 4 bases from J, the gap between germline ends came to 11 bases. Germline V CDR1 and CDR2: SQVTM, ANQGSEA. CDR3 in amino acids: CSVEVNGRYEQYF. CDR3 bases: TGCAGCGTTGAAGTTAACGGCCGGTACGAGCAGTACTTC.

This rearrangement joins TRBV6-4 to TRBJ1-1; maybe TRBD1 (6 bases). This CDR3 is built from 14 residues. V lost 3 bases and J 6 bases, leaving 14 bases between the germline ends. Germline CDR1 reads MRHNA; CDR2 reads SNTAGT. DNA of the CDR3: TGTGCCAGCAGTGAGACCTACAGGGTCTCTGAAGCTTTCTTT. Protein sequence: CASSETYRVSEAFF.

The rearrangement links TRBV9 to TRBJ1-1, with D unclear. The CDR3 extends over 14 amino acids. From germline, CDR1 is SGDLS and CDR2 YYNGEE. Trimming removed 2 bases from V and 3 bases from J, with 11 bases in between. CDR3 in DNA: TGTGCCAGCAGCGTGTTAGGTGGGGACACTGAAGCTTTCTTT. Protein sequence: CASSVLGGDTEAFF.

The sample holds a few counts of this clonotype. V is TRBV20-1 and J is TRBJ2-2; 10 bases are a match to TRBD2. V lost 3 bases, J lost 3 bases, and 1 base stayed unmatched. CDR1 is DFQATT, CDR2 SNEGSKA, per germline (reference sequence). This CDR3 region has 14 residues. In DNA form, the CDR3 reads TGCAGTGCTAGCGGGACTAGCGACACCGGGGAGCTGTTTTTT. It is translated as CSASGTSDTGELFF.

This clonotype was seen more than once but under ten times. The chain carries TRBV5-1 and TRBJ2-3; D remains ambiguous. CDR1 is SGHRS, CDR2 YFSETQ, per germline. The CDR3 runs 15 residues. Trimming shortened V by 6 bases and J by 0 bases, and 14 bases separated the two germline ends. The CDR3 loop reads CASTYTTASTDTQYF. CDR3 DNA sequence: TGCGCCAGCACCTACACAACCGCTAGCACAGATACGCAGTATTTT.

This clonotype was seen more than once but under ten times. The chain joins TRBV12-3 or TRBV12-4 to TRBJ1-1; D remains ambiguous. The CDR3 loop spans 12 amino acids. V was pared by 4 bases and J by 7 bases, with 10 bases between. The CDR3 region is CASSSRRLEAFF. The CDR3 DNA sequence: TGTGCCAGCAGTTCCAGACGGCTTGAAGCTTTCTTT.

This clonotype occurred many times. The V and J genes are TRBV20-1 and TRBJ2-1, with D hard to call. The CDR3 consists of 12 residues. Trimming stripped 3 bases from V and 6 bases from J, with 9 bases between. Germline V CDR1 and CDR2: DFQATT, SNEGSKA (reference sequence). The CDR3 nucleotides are TGCAGTGCTAGTCCGGGTTCCAATGAGCAGTTCTTC. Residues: CSASPGSNEQFF.

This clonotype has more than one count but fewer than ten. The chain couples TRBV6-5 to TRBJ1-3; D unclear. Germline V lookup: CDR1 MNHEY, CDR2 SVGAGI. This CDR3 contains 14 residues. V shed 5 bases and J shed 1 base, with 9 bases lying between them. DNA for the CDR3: TGTGCCAGCAGTGCGAGATATTCTGGAAACACCATATATTTT. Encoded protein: CASSARYSGNTIYF.

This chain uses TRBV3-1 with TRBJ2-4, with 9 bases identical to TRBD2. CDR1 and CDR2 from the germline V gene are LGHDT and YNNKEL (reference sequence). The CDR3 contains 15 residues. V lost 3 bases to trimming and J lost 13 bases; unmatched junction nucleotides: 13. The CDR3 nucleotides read TGTGCCAGCAGCCAGAGAGGCCGGACTAGCGATGAGCAGTACTTC. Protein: CASSQRGRTSDEQYF.

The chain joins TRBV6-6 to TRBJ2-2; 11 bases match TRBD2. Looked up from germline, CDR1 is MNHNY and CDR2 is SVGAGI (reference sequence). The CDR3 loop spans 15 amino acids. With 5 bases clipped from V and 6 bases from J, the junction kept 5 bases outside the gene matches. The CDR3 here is CASSTGLAGPGELFF. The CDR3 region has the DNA TGTGCCAGCAGTACCGGACTAGCGGGCCCCGGGGAGCTGTTTTTT.

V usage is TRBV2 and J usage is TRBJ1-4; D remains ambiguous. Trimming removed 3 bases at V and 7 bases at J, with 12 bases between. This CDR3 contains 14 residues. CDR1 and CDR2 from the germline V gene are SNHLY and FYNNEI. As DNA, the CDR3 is TGTGCCAGCAGTGACAGTATTAGAGGTGAAAAACTGTTTTTT. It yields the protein CASSDSIRGEKLFF.

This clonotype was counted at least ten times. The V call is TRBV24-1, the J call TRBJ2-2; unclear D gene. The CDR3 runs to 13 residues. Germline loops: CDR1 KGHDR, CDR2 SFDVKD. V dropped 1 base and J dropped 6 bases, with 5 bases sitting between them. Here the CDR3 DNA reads TGTGCCACCAGTGATTTTACGGCCGGGGAGCTGTTTTTT. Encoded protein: CATSDFTAGELFF.

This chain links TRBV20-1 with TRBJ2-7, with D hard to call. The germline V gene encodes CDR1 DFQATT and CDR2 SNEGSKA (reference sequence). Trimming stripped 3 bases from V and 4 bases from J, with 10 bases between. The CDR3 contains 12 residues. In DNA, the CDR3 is TGCAGTGCTAGGGCAGACAAGTACGAGCAGTACTTC. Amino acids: CSARADKYEQYF.

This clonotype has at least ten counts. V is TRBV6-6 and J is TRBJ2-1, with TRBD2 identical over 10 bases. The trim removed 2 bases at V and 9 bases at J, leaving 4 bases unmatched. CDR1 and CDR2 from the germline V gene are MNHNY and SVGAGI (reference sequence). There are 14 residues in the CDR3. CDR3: CASSYSGGVVEQFF. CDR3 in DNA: TGTGCCAGCAGTTACAGCGGGGGGGTCGTTGAGCAGTTCTTC.

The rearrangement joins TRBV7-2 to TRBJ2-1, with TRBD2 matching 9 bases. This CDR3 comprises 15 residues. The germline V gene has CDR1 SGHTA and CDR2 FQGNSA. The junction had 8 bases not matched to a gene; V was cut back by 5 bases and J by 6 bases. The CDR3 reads CASSRTAGGRNEQFF. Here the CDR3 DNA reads TGTGCCAGCAGCCGGACGGCGGGGGGGCGCAATGAGCAGTTCTTC.

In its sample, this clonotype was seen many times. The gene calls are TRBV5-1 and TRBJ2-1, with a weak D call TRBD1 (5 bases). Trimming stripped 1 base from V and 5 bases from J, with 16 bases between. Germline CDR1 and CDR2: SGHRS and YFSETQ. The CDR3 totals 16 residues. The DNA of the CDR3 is TGCGCCAGCAGCTTGACGTCCCCAGGGCCCAACAATGAGCAGTTCTTC. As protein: CASSLTSPGPNNEQFF.

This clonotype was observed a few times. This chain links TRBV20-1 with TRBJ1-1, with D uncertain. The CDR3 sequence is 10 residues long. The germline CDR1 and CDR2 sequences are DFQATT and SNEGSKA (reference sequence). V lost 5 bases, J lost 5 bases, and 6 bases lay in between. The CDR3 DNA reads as TGCAGTGCTTTGACGACTGAAGCTTTCTTT. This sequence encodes CSALTTEAFF.

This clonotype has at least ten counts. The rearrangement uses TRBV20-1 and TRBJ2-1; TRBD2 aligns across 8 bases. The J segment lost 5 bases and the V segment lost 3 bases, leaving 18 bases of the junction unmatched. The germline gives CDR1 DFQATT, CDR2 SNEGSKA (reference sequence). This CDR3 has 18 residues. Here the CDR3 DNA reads TGCAGTGCTAGGGTTACGAGCGGGGGATTTCCGCGGGACAATGAGCAGTTCTTC. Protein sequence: CSARVTSGGFPRDNEQFF.

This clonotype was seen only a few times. This CDR3 reads CASNLTMRRRSNCSNQPQHF. CDR3 bases: TGTGCCAGCAACCTTACTATGCGGAGGCGGTCGAACTGTAGCAATCAGCCCCAGCATTTT. The genes are TRBV6-2 or TRBV6-3 and TRBJ1-5; D ambiguous. From germline, CDR1 is MNHEY and CDR2 SVGEGT. This CDR3 region has 20 residues. The germline V and J ends were trimmed by 7 bases and 0 bases, with 28 bases remaining between them.

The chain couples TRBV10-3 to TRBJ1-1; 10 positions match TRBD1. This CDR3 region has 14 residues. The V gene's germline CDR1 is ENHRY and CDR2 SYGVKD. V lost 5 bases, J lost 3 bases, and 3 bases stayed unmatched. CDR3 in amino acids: CAISRQGADTEAFF. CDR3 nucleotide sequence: TGTGCCATCAGTCGACAGGGGGCGGACACTGAAGCTTTCTTT.

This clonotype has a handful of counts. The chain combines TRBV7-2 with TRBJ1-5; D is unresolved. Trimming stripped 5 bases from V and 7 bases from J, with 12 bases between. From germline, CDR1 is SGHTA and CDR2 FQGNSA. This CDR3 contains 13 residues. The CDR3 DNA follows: TGTGCCAGCAGCCAGTCAGTTGGGCAGCCCCAGCATTTT. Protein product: CASSQSVGQPQHF.

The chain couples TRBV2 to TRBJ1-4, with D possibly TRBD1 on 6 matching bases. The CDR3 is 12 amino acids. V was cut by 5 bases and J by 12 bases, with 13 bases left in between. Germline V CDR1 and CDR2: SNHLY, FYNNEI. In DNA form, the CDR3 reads TGTGCCAGCAGTTCGGACAGTGAGGAACTGTTTTTT. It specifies CASSSDSEELFF.

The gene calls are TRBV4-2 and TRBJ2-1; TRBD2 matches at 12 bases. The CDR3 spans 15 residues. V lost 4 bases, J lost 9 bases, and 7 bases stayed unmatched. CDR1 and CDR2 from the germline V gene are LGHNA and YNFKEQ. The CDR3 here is CASSPGTSGLGEQFF. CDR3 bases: TGTGCCAGCAGCCCCGGGACTAGCGGGTTAGGTGAGCAGTTCTTC.

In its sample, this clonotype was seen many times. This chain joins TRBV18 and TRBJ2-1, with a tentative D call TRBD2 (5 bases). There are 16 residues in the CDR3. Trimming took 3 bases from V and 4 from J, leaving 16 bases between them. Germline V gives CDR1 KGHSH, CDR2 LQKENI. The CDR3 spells CASSPSRGYRYNEQFF. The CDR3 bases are TGTGCCAGCTCACCCTCTCGGGGTTATCGGTACAATGAGCAGTTCTTC.

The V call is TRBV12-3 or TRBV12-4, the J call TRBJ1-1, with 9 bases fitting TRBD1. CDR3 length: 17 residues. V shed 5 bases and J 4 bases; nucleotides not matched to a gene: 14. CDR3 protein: CASSPVPGQGRATEAFF. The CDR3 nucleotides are TGTGCCAGCAGTCCAGTCCCGGGACAGGGTCGGGCCACTGAAGCTTTCTTT.

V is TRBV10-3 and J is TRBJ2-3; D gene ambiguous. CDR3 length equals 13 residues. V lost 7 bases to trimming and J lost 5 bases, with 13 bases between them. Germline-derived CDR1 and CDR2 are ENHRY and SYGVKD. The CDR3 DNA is TGTGCCATCAAGCTGGGTGATTTAGATACGCAGTATTTT. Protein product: CAIKLGDLDTQYF.

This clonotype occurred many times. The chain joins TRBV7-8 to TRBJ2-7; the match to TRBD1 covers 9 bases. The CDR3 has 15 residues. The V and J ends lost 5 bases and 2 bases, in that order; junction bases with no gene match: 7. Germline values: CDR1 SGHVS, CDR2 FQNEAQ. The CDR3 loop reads CASSRTGQGPYEQYF. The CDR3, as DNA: TGTGCCAGCAGCCGAACGGGACAGGGTCCCTACGAGCAGTACTTC.

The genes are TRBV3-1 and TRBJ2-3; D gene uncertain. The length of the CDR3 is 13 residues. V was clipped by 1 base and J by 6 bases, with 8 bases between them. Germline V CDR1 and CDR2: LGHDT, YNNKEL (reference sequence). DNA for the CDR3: TGTGCCAGCAGCCAAGCCCCCGTTGATACGCAGTATTTT. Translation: CASSQAPVDTQYF.

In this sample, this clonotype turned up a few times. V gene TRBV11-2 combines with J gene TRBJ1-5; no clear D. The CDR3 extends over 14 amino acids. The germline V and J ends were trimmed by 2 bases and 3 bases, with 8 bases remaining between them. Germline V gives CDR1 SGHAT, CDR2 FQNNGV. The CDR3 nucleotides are TGTGCCAGCAGCTTAAACAGCAACAATCAGCCCCAGCATTTT. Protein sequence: CASSLNSNNQPQHF.

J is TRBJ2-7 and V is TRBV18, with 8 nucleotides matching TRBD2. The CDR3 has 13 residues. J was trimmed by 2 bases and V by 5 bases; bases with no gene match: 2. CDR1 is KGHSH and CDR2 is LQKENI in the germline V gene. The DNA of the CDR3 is TGTGCCAGCTCAACGGGACTAGCCTACGAGCAGTACTTC. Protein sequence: CASSTGLAYEQYF.

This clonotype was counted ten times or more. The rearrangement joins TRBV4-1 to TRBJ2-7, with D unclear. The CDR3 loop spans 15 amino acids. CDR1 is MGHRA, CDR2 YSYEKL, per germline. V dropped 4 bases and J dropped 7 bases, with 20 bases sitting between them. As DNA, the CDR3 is TGCGCCAGCAGCCTAGAGACGCCTTACCTACGTGAGCAGTACTTC. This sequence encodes CASSLETPYLREQYF.

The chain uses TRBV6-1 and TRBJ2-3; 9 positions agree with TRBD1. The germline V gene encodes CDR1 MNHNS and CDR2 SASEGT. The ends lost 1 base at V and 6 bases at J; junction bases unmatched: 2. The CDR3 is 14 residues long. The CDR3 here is CASSEGTGVDTQYF. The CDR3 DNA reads TGTGCCAGCAGTGAAGGGACAGGGGTCGATACGCAGTATTTT.